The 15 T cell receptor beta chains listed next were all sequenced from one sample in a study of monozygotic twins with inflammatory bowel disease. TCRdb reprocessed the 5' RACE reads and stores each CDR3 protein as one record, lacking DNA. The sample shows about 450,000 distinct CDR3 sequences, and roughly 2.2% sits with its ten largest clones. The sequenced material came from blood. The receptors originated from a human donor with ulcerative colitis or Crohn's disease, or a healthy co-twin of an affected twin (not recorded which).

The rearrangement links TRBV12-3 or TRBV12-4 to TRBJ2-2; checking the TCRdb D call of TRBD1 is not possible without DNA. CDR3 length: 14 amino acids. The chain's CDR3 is CASRGTGKSGELFF.

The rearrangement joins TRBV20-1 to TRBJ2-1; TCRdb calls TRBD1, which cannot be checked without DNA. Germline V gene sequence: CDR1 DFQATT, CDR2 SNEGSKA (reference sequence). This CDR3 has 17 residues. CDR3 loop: CSARVSRGASSYNEQFF.

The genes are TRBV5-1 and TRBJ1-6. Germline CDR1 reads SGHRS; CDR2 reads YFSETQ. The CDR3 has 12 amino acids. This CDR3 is CASSLGETPLHF.

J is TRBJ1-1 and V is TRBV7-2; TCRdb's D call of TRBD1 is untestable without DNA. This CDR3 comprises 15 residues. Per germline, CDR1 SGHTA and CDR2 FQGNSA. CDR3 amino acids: CASSPRQGLGTEAFF.

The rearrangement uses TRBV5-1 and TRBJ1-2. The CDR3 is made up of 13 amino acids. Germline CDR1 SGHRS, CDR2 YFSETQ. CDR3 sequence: CASSSNQVGGYTF.

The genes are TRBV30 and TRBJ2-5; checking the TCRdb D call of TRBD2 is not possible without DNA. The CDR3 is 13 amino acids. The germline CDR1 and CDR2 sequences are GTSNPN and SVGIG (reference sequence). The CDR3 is CAWSEEGGETQYF.

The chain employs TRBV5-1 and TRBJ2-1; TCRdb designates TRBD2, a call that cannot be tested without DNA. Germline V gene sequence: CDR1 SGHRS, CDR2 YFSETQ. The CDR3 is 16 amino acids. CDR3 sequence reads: CASSFKLAGIYNEQFF. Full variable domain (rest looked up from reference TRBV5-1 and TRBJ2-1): KAGVTQTPRYLIKTRGQQVTLSCSPISGHRSVSWYQQTPGQGLQFLFEYFSETQRNKGNFPGRFSGRQFSNSRSEMNVSTLELGDSALYLCASSFKLAGIYNEQFFGPGTRLTVL.

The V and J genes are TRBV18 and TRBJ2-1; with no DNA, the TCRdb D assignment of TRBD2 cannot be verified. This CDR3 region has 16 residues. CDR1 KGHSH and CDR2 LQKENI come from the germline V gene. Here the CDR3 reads CASSLSLAGSHNEQFF.

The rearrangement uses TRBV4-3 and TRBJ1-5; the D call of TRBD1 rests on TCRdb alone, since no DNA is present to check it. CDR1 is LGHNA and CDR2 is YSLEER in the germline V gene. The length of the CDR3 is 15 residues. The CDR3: CASSQDLVRGRPQHF.

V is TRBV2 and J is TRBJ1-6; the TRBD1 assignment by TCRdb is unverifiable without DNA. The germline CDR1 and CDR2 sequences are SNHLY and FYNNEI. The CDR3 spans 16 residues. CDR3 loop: CASSGDRQAYNSPLHF. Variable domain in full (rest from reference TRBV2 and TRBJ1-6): EPEVTQTPSHQVTQMGQEVILRCVPISNHLYFYWYRQILGQKVEFLVSFYNNEISEKSEIFDDQFSVERPDGSNFTLKIRSTKLEDSAMYFCASSGDRQAYNSPLHFGNGTRLTVT.

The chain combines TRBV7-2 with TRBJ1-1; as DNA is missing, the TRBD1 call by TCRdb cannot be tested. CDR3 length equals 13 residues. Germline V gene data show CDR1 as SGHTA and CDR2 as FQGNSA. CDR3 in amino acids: CASSLAQGYEAFF.

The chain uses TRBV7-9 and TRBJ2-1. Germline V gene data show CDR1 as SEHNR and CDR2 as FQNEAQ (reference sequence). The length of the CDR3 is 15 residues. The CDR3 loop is CASSLGLAVNNEQFF.

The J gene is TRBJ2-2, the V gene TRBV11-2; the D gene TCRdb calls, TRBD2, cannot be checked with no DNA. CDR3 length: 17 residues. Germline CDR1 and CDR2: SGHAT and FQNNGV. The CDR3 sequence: CASSSPHRGRDTGELFF.

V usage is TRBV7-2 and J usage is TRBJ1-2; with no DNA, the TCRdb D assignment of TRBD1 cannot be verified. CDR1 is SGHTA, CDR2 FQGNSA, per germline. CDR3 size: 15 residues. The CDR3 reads CASSPIGTDFYGYTF.

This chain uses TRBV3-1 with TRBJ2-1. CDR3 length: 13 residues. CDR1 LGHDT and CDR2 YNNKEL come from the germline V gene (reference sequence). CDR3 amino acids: CASSQNGVGEQFF.